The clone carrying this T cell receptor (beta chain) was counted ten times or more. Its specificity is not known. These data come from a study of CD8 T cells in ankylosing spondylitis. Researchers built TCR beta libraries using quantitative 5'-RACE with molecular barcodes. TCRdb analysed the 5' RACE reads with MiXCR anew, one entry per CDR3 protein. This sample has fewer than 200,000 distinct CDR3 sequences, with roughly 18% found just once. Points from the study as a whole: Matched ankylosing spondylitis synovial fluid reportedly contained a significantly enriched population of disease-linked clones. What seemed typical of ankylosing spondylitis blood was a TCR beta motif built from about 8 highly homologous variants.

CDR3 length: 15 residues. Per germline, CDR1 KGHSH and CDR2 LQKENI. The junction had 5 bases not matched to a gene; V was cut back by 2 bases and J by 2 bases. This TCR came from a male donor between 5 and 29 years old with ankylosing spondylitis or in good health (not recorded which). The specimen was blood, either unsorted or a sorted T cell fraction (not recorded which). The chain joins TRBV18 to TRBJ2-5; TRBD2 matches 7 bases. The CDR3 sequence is CASSPSGGRQETQYF. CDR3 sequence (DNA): TGTGCCAGCTCACCATCGGGGGGAAGACAAGAGACCCAGTACTTC.